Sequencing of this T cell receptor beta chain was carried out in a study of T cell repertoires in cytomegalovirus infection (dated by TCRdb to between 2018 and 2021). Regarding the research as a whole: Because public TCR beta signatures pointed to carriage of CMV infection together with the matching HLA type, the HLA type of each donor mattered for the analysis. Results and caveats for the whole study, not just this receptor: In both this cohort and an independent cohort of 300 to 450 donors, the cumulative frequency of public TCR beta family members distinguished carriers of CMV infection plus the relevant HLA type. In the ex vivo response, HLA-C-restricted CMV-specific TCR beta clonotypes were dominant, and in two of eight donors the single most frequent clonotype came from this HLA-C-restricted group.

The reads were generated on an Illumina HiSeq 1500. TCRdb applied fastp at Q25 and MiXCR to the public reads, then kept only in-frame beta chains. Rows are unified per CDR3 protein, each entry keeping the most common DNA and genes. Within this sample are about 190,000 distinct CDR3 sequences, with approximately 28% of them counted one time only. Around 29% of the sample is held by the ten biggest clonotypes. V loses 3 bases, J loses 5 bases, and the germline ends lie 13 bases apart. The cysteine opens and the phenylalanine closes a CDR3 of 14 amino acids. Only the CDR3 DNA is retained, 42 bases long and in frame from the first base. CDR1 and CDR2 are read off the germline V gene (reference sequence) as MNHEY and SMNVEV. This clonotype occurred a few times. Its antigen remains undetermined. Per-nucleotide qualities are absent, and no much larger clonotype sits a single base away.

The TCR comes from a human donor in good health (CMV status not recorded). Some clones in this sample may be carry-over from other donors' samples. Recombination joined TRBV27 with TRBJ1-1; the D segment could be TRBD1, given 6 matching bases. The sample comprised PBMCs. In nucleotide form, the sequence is TGTGCCAGCAGTTTCAGGGGCGAGGAAACTGAAGCTTTCTTT. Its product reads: CASSFRGEETEAFF.